What follows are 11 T cell receptor beta chains derived from one specimen sequenced in a study of neoadjuvant anti-PD-1 for oral cavity cancer. Time point reported: after neoadjuvant nivolumab, at surgical resection. Clones were sequenced by immunoSEQ multiplex PCR, and TCRdb holds only the in-frame ones, with some missing. The sample carries approximately 13,000 clones, over 55% recorded once. Sequenced material: PBMCs, taken after nivolumab (anti-PD-1) treatment. The source of these receptors is a person aged 40-85 years with oral cavity squamous cell carcinoma.

The chain employs TRBV4-1 and TRBJ1-5; no clear D. The CDR3 totals 15 residues. V lost 3 bases to trimming and J lost 2 bases, with 11 bases between them. Germline CDR1 reads MGHRA; CDR2 reads YSYEKL. The CDR3 loop reads CASSQDGRGNQPQHF. The CDR3 DNA reads TGCGCCAGCAGCCAGGATGGACGGGGCAATCAGCCCCAGCATTTT.

The chain is built from TRBV6-5 and TRBJ2-7; 7 bases agree with TRBD1. This CDR3 comprises 13 residues. Trimming cost V 5 bases and J 3 bases; bases outside gene matches: 4. CDR1 and CDR2 (germline): MNHEY, SVGAGI. CDR3 protein: CASSLRDSYEQYF. CDR3 sequence (DNA): TGTGCCAGCAGTCTCCGGGACAGCTACGAGCAGTACTTC.

This clone was found once. The rearrangement links TRBV9 to TRBJ2-1, with D possibly matching TRBD2 (6 bases). The CDR3 consists of 14 residues. Germline CDR1 SGDLS, CDR2 YYNGEE. V lost 2 bases, J lost 4 bases, and 10 bases lay in between. The CDR3 is CASSVGGGYNEQFF. The CDR3 DNA reads as TGTGCCAGCAGCGTGGGGGGAGGATACAATGAGCAGTTCTTC.

The V call is TRBV11-1, the J call TRBJ2-3; 7 bases line up with TRBD2. CDR1 is SGHAT and CDR2 is FQDESV in the germline V gene (reference sequence). V lost 1 base to trimming and J lost 4 bases; unmatched junction nucleotides: 8. The CDR3 spans 16 residues. The CDR3 sequence: CASSLGSAGVADTQYF. The CDR3 nucleotides read TGTGCCAGCAGCTTAGGCTCGGCGGGAGTGGCAGATACGCAGTATTTT.

The chain links TRBV19 to TRBJ2-1; D may correspond to TRBD1 or TRBD2 (5 bases each). The CDR3 runs 14 residues. The germline V gene encodes CDR1 LNHDA and CDR2 SQIVND (reference sequence). The germline V and J ends were trimmed by 5 bases and 4 bases, with 12 bases remaining between them. The CDR3 bases are TGTGCCAGTAGTCGGGACGGTTGGTACAATGAGCAGTTCTTC. Translated, it gives CASSRDGWYNEQFF.

The chain uses TRBV19 and TRBJ2-5, with D possibly matching TRBD2 (6 bases). V lost 6 bases to trimming and J lost 9 bases, with 17 bases between them. Germline V gene sequence: CDR1 LNHDA, CDR2 SQIVND (reference sequence). There are 13 residues in the CDR3. CDR3 protein: CASSPTSFGAQYF. Here the CDR3 DNA reads TGTGCCAGTAGCCCGACTAGTTTTGGGGCCCAGTACTTC.

This clone was detected only a few times. This CDR3 is CASSLTGEVSYEQYF. The CDR3 DNA sequence: TGCGCCAGCAGCCTGACAGGGGAGGTCTCCTACGAGCAGTACTTC. J is TRBJ2-7 and V is TRBV5-1; 8 nucleotides align to TRBD1. The CDR3 consists of 15 residues. Trimming cost V 4 bases and J 0 bases; bases outside gene matches: 6. Germline V gene data show CDR1 as SGHRS and CDR2 as YFSETQ.

This clone was recorded a few times. Germline is not matched at one junction end, which may reflect a read error. The rearrangement joins TRBV7-7 to TRBJ2-3, with 7 bases that match TRBD1. CDR1 is SSHAT and CDR2 is FNYEAQ in the germline V gene (reference sequence). This CDR3 is 17 amino acids long. CDR3 nucleotides: TGTGCTAGCAGCGAAACCCCACCGGGACAGATCACAGATACGCAGTATTTT. Residues: CASSETPPGQITDTQYF.

This chain links TRBV15 with TRBJ2-6; D possibly corresponds to TRBD2 (5 bases). V gave up 5 bases and J gave up 1 base, with 9 bases separating them. CDR1 is LNHNV and CDR2 is YYDKDF in the germline V gene (reference sequence). This CDR3 has 15 residues. The CDR3 DNA reads TGTGCCACCAGCCCGGACTCTTCTGGGGCCAACGTCCTGACTTTC. As protein: CATSPDSSGANVLTF.

This chain links TRBV9 with TRBJ1-3; 9 bases map to TRBD1. The CDR3 extends over 15 amino acids. J gave up 3 bases and V 3 bases, and 4 bases lay outside the gene matches. CDR1 is SGDLS, CDR2 YYNGEE, per germline. This CDR3 reads CASSAGTGYGNTIYF. The CDR3, as DNA: TGTGCCAGCAGCGCCGGGACAGGGTATGGAAACACCATATATTTT.

This chain uses TRBV5-1 with TRBJ2-1; no firm D call. The CDR3 sequence is 13 residues long. The V end was cut by 0 bases, the J end by 6 bases, with 7 bases between. Germline loops: CDR1 SGHRS, CDR2 YFSETQ. CDR3 DNA sequence: TGCGCCAGCAGCTTGGGGGTAGGCAATGAGCAGTTCTTC. Protein: CASSLGVGNEQFF.